This TCR beta chain was captured in a study of T cell repertoires in cytomegalovirus infection. Across the study: Recently identified HLA-C-restricted CMV epitopes were used, and well-studied HLA-B-restricted CMV epitopes were used as well. Public TCR beta signatures were indicative of both CMV infection and a matching HLA type.

TCRdb independently ran MiXCR on the reads; one entry per CDR3 protein. The profile shows about 920,000 distinct CDR3 sequences, around 31% of them singletons. With respect to this clonotype: Antigen unknown.

This CDR3 has 14 residues. Germline assignment: CDR1 LGHNA and CDR2 YSLEER. The J segment lost 10 bases and the V segment lost 0 bases, leaving 8 bases of the junction unmatched. The chain employs TRBV4-3 and TRBJ1-2, with 7 bases aligning to TRBD1. Sequenced here: cultured CD8+ T cells from PBMCs, sampled from culture after CMV antigen stimulation. The clonotype was recovered from a human donor in good health (CMV status not recorded). Some clones in this sample may be carry-over from other donors' samples. CDR3 nucleotides: TGCGCCAGCAGCCAAGATTTCGACAGGGAAACCTACACCTTC. Its protein product is CASSQDFDRETYTF.